A single sample is the source of the 22 T cell receptor beta chains below, sequenced in a study of T cell changes during pregnancy in multiple sclerosis. The repertoire was sequenced with immunoSEQ multiplex PCR; TCRdb's copy has only in-frame clones and lacks some. This sample has 35,000 or so clones; about nine tenths occur once, and the top ten carry 3.5% to 5.5%. This specimen was peripheral blood, taken in the second trimester of pregnancy. These receptors were collected from a female donor in good health, enrolled as a control in a pregnancy study.

The chain uses TRBV6-1 and TRBJ1-2; D is perhaps TRBD1 (5 bases). Germline-derived CDR1 and CDR2 are MNHNS and SASEGT. Trimming shortened V by 4 bases and J by 2 bases, and 11 bases separated the two germline ends. CDR3 length equals 14 residues. The CDR3 here is CASSVGRVNYGYTF. The DNA for the CDR3 is TGTGCCAGCAGTGTGGGCAGGGTAAACTATGGCTACACCTTC.

This rearrangement joins TRBV6-1 to TRBJ2-7, with D maybe TRBD2 (5 bases). Germline CDR1 reads MNHNS; CDR2 reads SASEGT. The CDR3 is 13 residues long. The V end lost 6 bases, the J end lost 1 base, and 10 bases lay between the germline ends. The CDR3 coding sequence is TGTGCCAGCAGAGGGCCGGGGTCCTACGAGCAGTACTTC. It translates to CASRGPGSYEQYF.

The chain recombines TRBV6-6 with TRBJ1-5, with D tentatively TRBD1 (5 bases). The length of the CDR3 is 13 residues. V lost 4 bases, J lost 6 bases, and 10 bases lay in between. Germline CDR1 reads MNHNY; CDR2 reads SVGAGI (reference sequence). The CDR3 DNA sequence: TGTGCCAGCAGTTCAGGGCGTCTTCAGCCCCAGCATTTT. The encoded protein is CASSSGRLQPQHF.

The chain recombines TRBV4-3 with TRBJ1-4, with D unresolved. The CDR3 sequence is 16 residues long. V dropped 4 bases and J dropped 3 bases, with 15 bases sitting between them. Germline V gene sequence: CDR1 LGHNA, CDR2 YSLEER. CDR3 DNA sequence: TGCGCCAGCAGCCCCACCCCCCCGGGTCCTAATGAAAAACTGTTTTTT. Translating gives CASSPTPPGPNEKLFF.

This chain uses TRBV29-1 with TRBJ1-5; TRBD1 might be the D (6 bases). CDR3 length: 12 residues. Germline-derived CDR1 and CDR2 are SQVTM and ANQGSEA. V lost 7 bases, J lost 6 bases, and 13 bases lay in between. The CDR3 region has the DNA TGCAGCGCGGGGGGACAAGGTCAGCCCCAGCATTTT. Translating it yields CSAGGQGQPQHF.

This sequence joins TRBV6-6 and TRBJ2-7, with TRBD2 matching 13 bases. There are 15 residues in the CDR3. With V trimmed by 4 bases and J by 2 bases, 2 bases remained unmatched. Germline loops: CDR1 MNHNY, CDR2 SVGAGI (reference sequence). The CDR3 coding sequence is TGTGCCAGCAGTTTAACTAGCGGGGGGGCCTACGAGCAGTACTTC. This codes for CASSLTSGGAYEQYF.

This clone showed up just once. The CDR3 DNA reads as TGTGCCAGCTCACCCGGACAAGCCCCCATCTACGAGCAGTACTTC. Residues: CASSPGQAPIYEQYF. This sequence joins TRBV18 and TRBJ2-7; a possible D gene is TRBD1 (5 bases). From germline, CDR1 is KGHSH and CDR2 LQKENI. V was trimmed by 3 bases and J by 3 bases, leaving 15 bases between them. This CDR3 has 15 amino acids.

V usage is TRBV7-9 and J usage is TRBJ1-2; D not certain. Germline V gene sequence: CDR1 SEHNR, CDR2 FQNEAQ (reference sequence). The V gene lost 2 bases and the J gene lost 5 bases, with 12 bases spanning the gap. This CDR3 has 14 residues. CDR3 in DNA: TGTGCCAGCAGCTTATCAGGCCTGAAATATGGCTACACCTTC. This encodes CASSLSGLKYGYTF.

The V and J genes are TRBV7-8 and TRBJ2-3, with 12 bases that match TRBD2. The V gene's germline CDR1 is SGHVS and CDR2 FQNEAQ. The CDR3 consists of 17 residues. Germline trimming cut 5 bases from V and 3 bases from J; bases unmatched to any gene: 9. The CDR3 sequence: CASSPARLAGDTDTQYF. In DNA, the CDR3 is TGTGCCAGCAGCCCCGCTCGACTAGCGGGGGATACAGATACGCAGTATTTT.

V and J are TRBV18 and TRBJ1-6; unclear D gene. V lost 3 bases, J lost 0 bases, and 6 bases lay in between. CDR1 and CDR2 (germline): KGHSH, LQKENI. The CDR3 consists of 15 residues. Here the CDR3 reads CASSPVGSYNSPLHF. The DNA for the CDR3 is TGTGCCAGCTCACCGGTCGGCTCCTATAATTCACCCCTCCACTTT.

Concerning this clone: A junction boundary mismatches the germline segment, possibly from a read error. V is TRBV13 and J is TRBJ2-3, with 8 bases that match TRBD1. There are 15 residues in the CDR3. Germline V gene sequence: CDR1 PRHDT, CDR2 FYEKMQ (reference sequence). CDR3 amino acids: CASSLGQGRADTQYF. CDR3 nucleotides: TGTGCCAGCAGCCTAGGACAGGGAAGAGCAGATACGCAGTATTTT.

The V and J genes are TRBV18 and TRBJ2-1, with TRBD1 identical over 7 bases. Trimming took 0 bases from V and 3 from J; bases not matched to a gene: 2. The germline V gene encodes CDR1 KGHSH and CDR2 LQKENI. The CDR3 length is 15 residues. CDR3 in DNA: TGTGCCAGCTCACCACCGCGACAGGGCTACAATGAGCAGTTCTTC. This sequence encodes CASSPPRQGYNEQFF.

This clone is a singleton in its sample. The CDR3 protein is CASSVDGAGGEGYTF. CDR3 DNA: TGTGCCAGCAGCGTCGACGGGGCAGGGGGCGAGGGCTACACCTTC. The genes are TRBV9 and TRBJ1-2, with 8 positions matching TRBD1. The CDR3 has 15 amino acids. Per germline, CDR1 SGDLS and CDR2 YYNGEE. The ends lost 2 bases at V and 8 bases at J; junction bases unmatched: 11.

The rearrangement uses TRBV5-1 and TRBJ2-3; D is perhaps TRBD1 (5 bases). Germline V CDR1 and CDR2: SGHRS, YFSETQ. Trimming removed 3 bases from V and 6 bases from J, with 17 bases in between. CDR3 size: 15 residues. The CDR3 region is CASSSTGRRLDTQYF. CDR3 bases: TGCGCCAGCAGCTCTACAGGTAGAAGGCTGGATACGCAGTATTTT.

This sequence joins TRBV5-6 and TRBJ2-5, with a weak D call TRBD1 (7 bases). Germline V CDR1 and CDR2: SGHDT, YYEEEE. With 6 bases removed from V and 5 bases from J, the gap between germline ends came to 23 bases. There are 16 residues in the CDR3. CDR3 in DNA: TGTGCCAGCAACTTTTTAGGCAGGGGGGATACTGAGACCCAGTACTTC. The encoded protein is CASNFLGRGDTETQYF. The whole variable domain, remainder taken from reference TRBV5-6 and TRBJ2-5, is DAGVTQSPTHLIKTRGQQVTLRCSPKSGHDTVSWYQQALGQGPQFIFQYYEEEERQRGNFPDRFSGHQFPNYSSELNVNALLLGDSALYLCASNFLGRGDTETQYFGPGTRLLVL.

J is TRBJ2-2 and V is TRBV9, with a tentative D call TRBD1 (6 bases). There are 15 residues in the CDR3. Germline V gene data show CDR1 as SGDLS and CDR2 as YYNGEE. Trimming removed 4 bases from V and 6 bases from J, with 16 bases in between. Written as DNA, the CDR3 is TGTGCCAGCAGCCCCCCCCGGGCAGGGGCCGGGGAGCTGTTTTTT. Translated: CASSPPRAGAGELFF.

CDR3: CASSGMTGGGSEGWGANVLTF. The CDR3 bases are TGTGCCAGCAGTGGGATGACAGGGGGCGGATCTGAGGGTTGGGGGGCCAACGTCCTGACTTTC. The chain links TRBV2 to TRBJ2-6; 10 bases map to TRBD1. Germline lookup yields CDR1 SNHLY and CDR2 FYNNEI. The CDR3 consists of 21 residues. V trimming: 4 bases; J trimming: 4 bases; junction bases outside the gene matches: 19.

The chain links TRBV7-8 to TRBJ2-7, with TRBD1 matching 8 bases. This CDR3 comprises 15 residues. V gave up 5 bases and J gave up 5 bases; unmatched junction bases: 11. Looked up from germline, CDR1 is SGHVS and CDR2 is FQNEAQ. CDR3 in amino acids: CASSHAAGGVDEQYF. In nucleotides, the CDR3 is TGTGCCAGCAGCCACGCCGCAGGGGGCGTCGACGAGCAGTACTTC.

CDR3 amino acids: CASSLAGALVEAEAFF. The CDR3 coding sequence is TGTGCCAGCAGCTTGGCGGGGGCCCTTGTGGAAGCTGAAGCTTTCTTT. The chain links TRBV7-9 to TRBJ1-1; D possibly corresponds to TRBD1 (6 bases). CDR1 and CDR2 (germline): SEHNR, FQNEAQ (reference sequence). Trimming left V 3 bases short and J 6 bases short, with 20 bases between. The CDR3 covers 16 residues.

The V and J genes are TRBV28 and TRBJ2-7; TRBD1 matches at 9 bases. From germline, CDR1 is MDHEN and CDR2 SYDVKM. V lost 6 bases and J lost 1; bases outside the gene matches: 10. CDR3 length: 16 amino acids. Here the CDR3 reads CASSPPPGQGSYEQYF. The CDR3 bases are TGTGCCAGCAGCCCCCCCCCGGGACAGGGATCCTACGAGCAGTACTTC. The full variable domain, completed using reference TRBV28 and TRBJ2-7, is DVKVTQSSRYLVKRTGEKVFLECVQDMDHENMFWYRQDPGLGLRLIYFSYDVKMKEKGDIPEGYSVSREKKERFSLILESASTNQTSMYLCASSPPPGQGSYEQYFGPGTRLTVT.

This clone was found once. This chain links TRBV6-5 with TRBJ1-2, with a tentative D call TRBD1 (5 bases). Between the trimmed V and J ends, which lost 4 bases and 6 bases, there was a span of 18 bases. CDR1 and CDR2 (germline): MNHEY, SVGAGI. The CDR3 is made up of 15 amino acids. The CDR3, as DNA: TGTGCCAGCAGTTCCCTCACGACAGCTTTCCATGGCTACACCTTC. This sequence encodes CASSSLTTAFHGYTF.

This chain uses TRBV6-4 with TRBJ2-3; the match to TRBD2 covers 9 bases. V lost 8 bases, J lost 3 bases, and 9 bases stayed unmatched. CDR1 is MRHNA, CDR2 SNTAGT, per germline. This CDR3 is built from 15 residues. CDR3 nucleotides: TGTGCCAGCTCCGAGGCTAGCGGGGCGACAGATACGCAGTATTTT. The encoded protein is CASSEASGATDTQYF.